This T cell receptor (beta chain) was sequenced for a study of OX40 agonist ivuxolimab in advanced cancers. Across the whole study: Ivuxolimab, an antibody acting as an agonist of OX40 (CD134), was used to treat patients. Hepatocellular carcinoma, melanoma, renal cell or head and neck cancer occurred in dose-escalation patients. Points from the study as a whole: Average numbers of expanded clones were greater in CD8+ T cells than in CD4+. Dose levels from 0.1 to 3.0 mg/kg saw CD4+ and CD8+ blood T cells expand clonally by week 6.

Of note for this clone: Its antigen is unknown.

Profiling relied on immunoSEQ multiplex PCR, and the TCRdb table lists in-frame clones only, not all of them. The sample records around 58,000 clones, 90% to 95% being singletons. Germline assignment: CDR1 SGHRS and CDR2 YFSETQ. The CDR3 contains 12 residues. The germline V and J ends were trimmed by 0 bases and 4 bases, with 4 bases remaining between them. Specimen: CD4+ or CD8+ T cells sorted from blood, collected in a trial of the OX40 agonist ivuxolimab. The chain joins TRBV5-1 to TRBJ1-1; no clear D gene. The clonotype comes from an adult with an advanced solid tumor such as melanoma, head and neck, liver or kidney cancer. CDR3 region: CASSLDSTEAFF. The CDR3 DNA follows: TGCGCCAGCAGCTTGGACAGCACTGAAGCTTTCTTT.